This T cell receptor beta chain was documented in a study of blood T cells in healthy people across ages. The authors isolated at least 7 million PBMCs per sample. Findings and limits, study-wide: A strong correlation was found between TCR beta diversity and the percentage of naive T cells. Long-lived donors had more naive CD4+ cells and higher diversity than aged donors.

Combining a sample-barcoded 5' primer with a J-beta primer mix, a second PCR ran for roughly 7 to 11 cycles. TCRdb ran MiXCR on the 5' RACE reads and lists one entry per CDR3 protein. This table has some 1.4 million distinct CDR3 sequences, about 43% appearing once. This clonotype was observed a handful of times. What it binds is not known. This sequence was found in a young woman in good health. Sequenced: blood.

The CDR3 DNA reads as TGTGCCAGCAGTTTATCACGGATTAATTCACCCCTCCACTTT. This translates into CASSLSRINSPLHF. This chain uses TRBV28 with TRBJ1-6; D gene ambiguous. From germline, CDR1 is MDHEN and CDR2 SYDVKM. This CDR3 contains 14 residues. The ends were cut back, 1 base at V and 6 bases at J, with 7 bases in the middle.